Listed below are T cell receptor beta chains from one sample, sequenced in a study of neurological immune-mediated disorders. In TCRdb, the 5' RACE reads were re-called with MiXCR into one record per CDR3 protein. The sample holds 65,000 to 70,000 distinct CDR3 sequences, 3.5% to 4.5% seen once. The specimen sequenced was PBMCs. These receptors were taken from a man aged 50 or older with multiple sclerosis. Both conserved end residues are part of each CDR3. D genes are given only for firm matches. The size field is filled for only some rows; it gives once, few, many or a size class.

j_gene,abundance,d_gene,v_gene,CDR3nt,CDR3aa
TRBJ2-7,many,NA,TRBV3-1,TGTGCCAGCAGCCAAGGAGTCGCGAGTTACGAGCAGTACTTC,CASSQGVASYEQYF
TRBJ2-7,few,NA,TRBV5-6,TGTGCCAGCAGCTTGGGGGTTAGTTCGATCGAGCAGTACTTC,CASSLGVSSIEQYF
TRBJ2-2,many,TRBD2,TRBV5-1,TGCGCCAGCAGCCTACGGGGGGGCGGCGGGGAGCTGTTTTTT,CASSLRGGGGELFF
TRBJ2-3,many,NA,TRBV11-2,TGTGCCAGCAGCTTCCGCACCTCTAGCGTGTTTGCAGATACGCAGTATTTT,CASSFRTSSVFADTQYF
TRBJ1-1,many,NA,TRBV20-1,TGCAGACCACTAACGGGTATGAACACTGAAGCTTTCTTT,CRPLTGMNTEAFF
TRBJ2-3,many,TRBD2,TRBV27,TGTGCCAGCAGTTTTACGGGGGGAGGGGATACGCAGTATTTT,CASSFTGGGDTQYF
TRBJ2-3,many,TRBD2,TRBV28,TGTGCCAGCAGTCCCTCTCCCCTGGCGGGGGTAGGGGATACGCAGTATTTT,CASSPSPLAGVGDTQYF
TRBJ1-4,many,NA,TRBV20-1,TGCAGTGCTAGGTCACAGGGAGTGATGGGAGAAAAACTGTTTTTT,CSARSQGVMGEKLFF
TRBJ2-3,many,NA,TRBV12-3/TRBV12-4,TGTGCCAGCAGGCCCACCGGGACACCCTACACAGATACGCAGTATTTT,CASRPTGTPYTDTQYF
TRBJ1-1,many,NA,TRBV12-3/TRBV12-4,TGTGCCAGCAGTTACCCCAGCAGGCCGGAAGCTTTCTTT,CASSYPSRPEAFF
TRBJ1-6,many,NA,TRBV7-9,TGTGCCAGCAGCTCGGGGGTATCCTATAATTCACCCCTCCACTTT,CASSSGVSYNSPLHF
TRBJ1-5,few,NA,TRBV7-6,TGTGCCAGCAGCGGCAGTGTCAATCAGCCCCAGAATTTT,CASSGSVNQPQNF
TRBJ2-2,many,NA,TRBV15,TGTGCCACCAGCAGAGGTTTTGGCGGGGAGCTGTTTTTT,CATSRGFGGELFF
TRBJ1-4,many,TRBD1,TRBV5-1,TGCGCCAGCAGCTCCCCGACAGGGGCTAATGAAAAACTGTTTTTT,CASSSPTGANEKLFF
TRBJ2-5,many,TRBD2,TRBV7-9,TGTGCCAGCAGCTTATCGGGGGGCCAAGAGACCCAGTACTTC,CASSLSGGQETQYF
TRBJ1-5,NA,NA,TRBV21-1,TGTGCCAGCAGCCACTATCGGAGGGGAGGCAATCAGCCCCAGCATTTT,CASSHYRRGGNQPQHF
TRBJ2-3,many,NA,TRBV10-2,TGCGCCAGCAGTGGACTAGTTCGCACAGATACGCAGTATTTT,CASSGLVRTDTQYF
TRBJ2-6,many,NA,TRBV5-1,TGCGCCAGCAGCGGGCCCCCGGGACGTAACTCTGGGGCCAACGTCCTGACTTTC,CASSGPPGRNSGANVLTF
TRBJ2-5,many,TRBD2,TRBV10-3,TGTGCCATCTCACGTACGACTAGCGGACAAGAGACCCAGTACTTC,CAISRTTSGQETQYF
TRBJ2-1,many,NA,TRBV20-1,TGCAGCGTCCGGGACTCATACTACAATGAGCAGTTCTTC,CSVRDSYYNEQFF
TRBJ2-3,many,NA,TRBV10-2,TGCGCCAGCAGTGGACAGGGAGGTAGCACAGATACGCAGTATTTT,CASSGQGGSTDTQYF
TRBJ1-2,many,TRBD1,TRBV7-2,TGTGCCAGCAGCCAAGAGACAGGGGACTATGGCTACACCTTC,CASSQETGDYGYTF
TRBJ1-2,many,TRBD1,TRBV27,TGTGCCAGCAGTCGACAGGGGGCGGGCTATGGCTACACCTTC,CASSRQGAGYGYTF
TRBJ2-1,many,NA,TRBV5-5,TGTGCCAGCAGCTTGGGGGCCAGGGGTCGGCAGTTCTTC,CASSLGARGRQFF
TRBJ1-1,many,NA,TRBV20-1,TGCAGTGCTAGAGAAGGAATTGGGGTCTTCACTGAAGCTTTCTTT,CSAREGIGVFTEAFF
TRBJ2-7,many,NA,TRBV6-2/TRBV6-3,TGTGCCAGCAGTCGGACAGTCTCCTACGAGCAGTACTTC,CASSRTVSYEQYF
TRBJ2-1,many,TRBD1,TRBV7-9,TGTGCCAGCAGCTTAGGACAGGGGGTCAATGAGCAGTTCTTC,CASSLGQGVNEQFF
TRBJ1-5,many,NA,TRBV4-1,TGCGCCAGCAGCCAAGGTGCGGTCCGGGGGCCTCAGCCCCAGCATTTT,CASSQGAVRGPQPQHF
TRBJ2-1,NA,TRBD1,TRBV10-3,TGTGCCATCAGTAGACCGGGACAGGGGGCGCCGGGATCCTACAATGAGCAGTTCTTC,CAISRPGQGAPGSYNEQFF